The entry below gives a single T cell receptor beta chain sequence along with its context. Its antigen remains undetermined. The input lacks base qualities; no much larger clone sits a single base away. TCRbeta CDR3 regions were amplified from genomic DNA using the immunoSEQ Assay, a bias-controlled multiplex PCR. The published analysis was carried out like this. Nucleated cell counts per sample were estimated from amplification of reference gene primers within the assay. Sequence reads were collapsed and filtered to measure the absolute abundance of every unique TCRbeta CDR3 rearrangement. For each sample, productive Simpson clonality was calculated by taking the square root of Simpson's diversity index across productive rearrangements. This immuneACCESS table, as held by TCRdb, lists in-frame sequences with V and J called but not all clones. Of the missing ones, under half trace to an unresolved V gene in checked studies; the others have no known cause. Clone size and V and J calls were adopted from that table, with D and trimming inferred from the DNA. This sample holds hundreds of thousands of clones; 83% were observed only once. 3% to 4% of the sample is in the top ten clones.

At the junction V is shortened by 3 bases and J by 2 bases, with 4 bases in between. CDR1 and CDR2, looked up from the germline V gene (reference sequence), are MNHEY and SMNVEV. CDR3 length: 13 amino acids, cysteine to phenylalanine. Here the CDR3 DNA is all that survives: 39 bases in frame from base 1. Participants in the prospective study were aged roughly 18 to 89 years, lived in about two dozen United States geographic areas, and enrolled through a virtual design. Cohort assignment in the prospective study relied on participant-reported clinical history from a screening survey and a study questionnaire. Exposed participants were defined as having been in contact with someone with a PCR-confirmed or clinician-diagnosed COVID-19 case within 2 weeks of study entry. In the prospective study, whole blood, serum and a nasopharyngeal or oropharyngeal swab were collected from each participant by mobile phlebotomists. Participants in the prospective study had the option to provide additional blood draws and questionnaires over a roughly two-month period. Prospective study blood samples were shipped either frozen or at room temperature before DNA extraction.

The data were obtained in a study of blood T cell repertoires in COVID-19 (dated by TCRdb to 2018 to 2021). For context, the study as a whole: The collaborator samples originated in the United States, Italy and Spain and spanned the acute and convalescent phases of COVID-19. A de-identified subject ID, COVID-19 status, age in years and sex were almost always included in the sample metadata. The repertoires were released in a freely available public database meant as a resource for research on the immune response to SARS-CoV-2. The material from the prospective study consisted of cDNA or gDNA derived from T cells, B-cell-depleted T cells, or PBMCs. Samples came from the ongoing ImmuneRACE study (first 160 participants) plus 1,254 subjects from 6 global collaborators. Deeply sampled blood TCRbeta repertoires from subjects exposed to, actively infected with, or recovered from COVID-19 were included in the dataset. Where available, HLA class I and class II types were taken from metadata supplied by the sample provider and were not determined by assay-based typing. Broad study findings and their caveats: Clinical and demographic metadata were provided uncurated, with the amount varying by source and participant.

The sequence derives from a woman aged 35 to 49 who had been exposed to COVID-19. The chain is made from TRBV27 and TRBJ2-2; the D gene assignment is ambiguous. The specimen sequenced was PBMCs or T cells enriched from blood (not recorded which). The CDR3 amino acid sequence is: CASSLANTGELFF. The sequenced DNA is TGTGCCAGCAGTTTGGCTAACACCGGGGAGCTGTTTTTT.